One T cell receptor (beta chain) is described in this entry. Its antigen is still unknown. No base qualities exist here, and no much larger clone lies one base off it. The identical CDR3 is also encoded by other nucleotide sequences in the sample. This sample stems from a study of blood T cell repertoires in COVID-19 (dated by TCRdb to 2020 to 2022). At the level of the whole study: Collaborator samples came from the United States, Italy and Spain and covered acute and convalescent phases of COVID-19. The material from the prospective study consisted of cDNA or gDNA derived from T cells, B-cell-depleted T cells, or PBMCs. Deeply sampled blood TCRbeta repertoires from subjects exposed to, actively infected with, or recovered from COVID-19 were included in the dataset. The repertoires were made available in a free public database intended to serve as a resource for research on the immune response to SARS-CoV-2. The samples were drawn from two sources: the first 160 participants of the ongoing ImmuneRACE study, and 1,254 subjects contributed by 6 global collaborators. Nearly every sample came with metadata listing a de-identified subject ID, COVID-19 status, age in years and sex. Where HLA class I and class II types were available, the types were taken from metadata supplied by the sample provider, not from assay-based typing.

TCRbeta CDR3 regions were amplified from genomic DNA using the immunoSEQ Assay, a bias-controlled multiplex PCR. The paper's data handling went like this. The number of nucleated cells in each sample was estimated from the amplification of reference gene primers within the assay. Sequence reads were collapsed and filtered to measure the absolute abundance of every unique TCRbeta CDR3 rearrangement. For each sample, productive Simpson clonality was calculated by taking the square root of Simpson's diversity index across productive rearrangements. The immuneACCESS repertoire file appears here via TCRdb, limited to in-frame rearrangements. These files lack a portion of the clones; in checked studies, under half of the deficit traces to unresolved V genes, and the cause of the others is not known. V and J calls plus clone size are reproduced from that table; the DNA served to infer D and trimming. This sample gives 150,000 to 200,000 clones in total; 75% to 85% of them show up just once. The ten largest clones add up to roughly a sixth of the sample.

The CDR3 spans 14 residues, from the cysteine through the phenylalanine. Only the CDR3 DNA is retained, 42 bases long and in frame from the first base. CDR1 and CDR2, looked up from the germline V gene, are MDHEN and SYDVKM. Trimming takes 4 bases off V and 2 bases off J; junction bases not matched to a gene: 1. In the prospective study, participants were roughly 18 to 95 years old, resided in around 25 geographic areas of the United States, and were enrolled through a virtual design. Cohort assignment in the prospective study relied on participant-reported clinical history from a screening survey and a study questionnaire. In the prospective study, whole blood, serum and a nasopharyngeal or oropharyngeal swab were collected from each participant by mobile phlebotomists. Participants in the prospective study had the option to provide additional blood draws and questionnaires over an approximately 2-month period. Before DNA extraction, prospective study blood samples were shipped either frozen or at room temperature.

The research as a whole found: The quantity of clinical and demographic metadata differed by source and by participant and was supplied without curation.

The sequenced sample consisted of PBMCs or T cells enriched from blood (not recorded which). The chain couples TRBV28 to TRBJ1-5, and 8 bases in between align with TRBD1. The sequence came from a woman aged 45-65 years with acute COVID-19. The DNA sequence reads TGTGCCAGCAGTTCGGGACAGGGCAATCAGCCCCAGCATTTT. Translated, this is CASSSGQGNQPQHF.